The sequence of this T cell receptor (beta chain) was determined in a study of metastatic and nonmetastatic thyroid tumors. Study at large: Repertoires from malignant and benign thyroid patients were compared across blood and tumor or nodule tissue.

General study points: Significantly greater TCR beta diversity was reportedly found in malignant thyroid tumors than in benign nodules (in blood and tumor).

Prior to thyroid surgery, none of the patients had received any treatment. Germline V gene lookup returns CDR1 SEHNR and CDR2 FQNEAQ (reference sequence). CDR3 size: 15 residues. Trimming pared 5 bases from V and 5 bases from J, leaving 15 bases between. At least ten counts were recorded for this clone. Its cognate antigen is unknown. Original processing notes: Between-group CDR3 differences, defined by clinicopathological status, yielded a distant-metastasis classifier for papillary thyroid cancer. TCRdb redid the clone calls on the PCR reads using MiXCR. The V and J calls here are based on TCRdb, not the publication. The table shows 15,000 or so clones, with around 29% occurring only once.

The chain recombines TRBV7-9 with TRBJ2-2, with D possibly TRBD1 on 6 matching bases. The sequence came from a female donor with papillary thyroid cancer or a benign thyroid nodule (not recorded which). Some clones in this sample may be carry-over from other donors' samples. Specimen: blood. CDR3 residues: CASSPLTGHTGELFF. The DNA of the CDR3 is TGTGCCAGCAGCCCTTTGACAGGCCATACCGGGGAGCTGTTTTTT. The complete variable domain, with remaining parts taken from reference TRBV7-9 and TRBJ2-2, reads DTGVSQNPRHKITKRGQNVTFRCDPISEHNRLYWYRQTLGQGPEFLTYFQNEAQLEKSRLLSDRFSAERPKGSFSTLEIQRTEQGDSAMYLCASSPLTGHTGELFFGEGSRLTVL.